Listed below are T cell receptor beta chains from one sample, sequenced in a study of shared clonotypes between healthy human individuals. Here immunoSEQ multiplex PCR was the method, and the copy in TCRdb shows in-frame clones only, minus some. The sample consists of approximately 2.5 million clones, approximately 93% of them appearing once. Sample: naive CD4+ T cells from PBMCs. The receptors originated from a man aged 18 to 29 in good health. Some clones in this sample may be carry-over from other donors' samples. Each CDR3 is given with its conserved first and last residue. The D gene is left open where the match is weak. Not all rows give a size; the values are once, few, many and, for expanded clones, a class.

v_gene,d_gene,abundance,j_gene,CDR3nt,CDR3aa
TRBV27,TRBD1,once,TRBJ1-5,TGTGCCAGCAGTTTGTCCGACAGGGGTACCCAGCCCCAGCATTTT,CASSLSDRGTQPQHF
TRBV28,.,once,TRBJ2-5,TGTGCCAGCAGTCCTTTCGAGGGTTTCCAGTACTTC,CASSPFEGFQYF
TRBV11-3,TRBD1,.,TRBJ1-1,TGTGCCAGCAGCCCCGACAGGGCTAGCACTGAAGCTTTCTTT,CASSPDRASTEAFF
TRBV10-3,.,.,TRBJ1-1,TGTGCCATCAGCAGGAGCGGGGACACTGAAGCTTTCTTT,CAISRSGDTEAFF
TRBV7-3,.,.,TRBJ2-6,TGTGCCAGCAGCTTGGGGACTGGGGCCAACGTCCTGACTTTC,CASSLGTGANVLTF
TRBV30,.,.,TRBJ1-1,TGTGCCTGGGGTAACTACTGGCAGACCATGAACACTGAAGCTTTCTTT,CAWGNYWQTMNTEAFF
TRBV25-1,.,.,TRBJ1-6,TGTGCCAGTTCACTATTGGGGGGTAATTCACCCCTCCACTTT,CASSLLGGNSPLHF
TRBV18,.,.,TRBJ1-2,TGTGCCAGCTCACCAACACAGGATTATGGCTACACCTTC,CASSPTQDYGYTF
TRBV27,.,.,TRBJ2-7,TGTGCCAGCAGCCAAAATTCCGGGACATATTACGAGCAGTACTTC,CASSQNSGTYYEQYF
TRBV30,.,.,TRBJ1-4,TGTGCCTGGAGTGTACTGGGGTCAGTGGGAACTAATGAAAAACTGTTTTTT,CAWSVLGSVGTNEKLFF
TRBV5-1,TRBD1,.,TRBJ2-7,TGCGCCAGCAGCCTGGACAGGGGCCCCTACGAGCAGTACTTC,CASSLDRGPYEQYF
TRBV6-1,TRBD1,.,TRBJ1-5,TGTACCAGCAGTGAAGATGGCAGGGGGGGATATCAGCCCCAGCATTTT,CTSSEDGRGGYQPQHF
TRBV5-1,TRBD2,.,TRBJ2-2,TGCGCCAGCAGCTGGAATAGCGGGAGGGGTATCGGGGAGCTGTTTTTT,CASSWNSGRGIGELFF
TRBV4-2,TRBD1,.,TRBJ1-1,TGTGCCAGCAGCCAAGATTCGTCAGGAGGGGGCGGGAGCACTGAAGCTTTCTTT,CASSQDSSGGGGSTEAFF
TRBV7-9,.,.,TRBJ2-7,TGTGCCAGCAGCCTCAGAGTCGGGGGCCAGAGCGAGCAGTACTTC,CASSLRVGGQSEQYF
TRBV7-2,.,once,TRBJ1-2,TGTGCCAGCAGCCCCGGTTGGGGGTACGGCTACACCTTC,CASSPGWGYGYTF
TRBV4-2,TRBD2,.,TRBJ2-1,TGTGCCAGCAGCCAATACCTAGGGACTAGCGGGAGCTCCTACAATGAGCAGTTCTTC,CASSQYLGTSGSSYNEQFF
TRBV12-5,.,.,TRBJ2-3,TGTGCTAGTGGGTCAGGGCGCGGCACAGATACGCAGTATTTT,CASGSGRGTDTQYF
TRBV7-2,.,.,TRBJ2-3,TGTGCCAGCAGCTTAGGGATTCTGGGACTCACTCCTAGCACAGATACGCAGTATTTT,CASSLGILGLTPSTDTQYF
TRBV30,.,.,TRBJ2-3,TGTGCCTGGAGTGTACCGTCCGCGGGCCCAGATACGCAGTATTTT,CAWSVPSAGPDTQYF
TRBV6-4,TRBD1,.,TRBJ2-1,TGTGCCAGCAGTGGTTCAGGGCCTTCGGGACAGTACAATGAGCAGTTCTTC,CASSGSGPSGQYNEQFF
TRBV29-1,.,.,TRBJ1-1,TGCAGCGTTGAAACCCAAAGGGGCACTGAAGCTTTCTTT,CSVETQRGTEAFF
TRBV6-5,.,.,TRBJ2-1,TGTGCCAGCAGGACCCTTGGATACTCCTACAATGAGCAGTTCTTC,CASRTLGYSYNEQFF
TRBV28,TRBD1,.,TRBJ1-2,TGTGCCAGCAGTTTATCGGGGTTGGAGGGGGCTGTTGGCTACACCTTC,CASSLSGLEGAVGYTF
TRBV5-1,TRBD2,.,TRBJ2-7,TGCGCCAGCAGCTTGACCGGGACTAGGAGGTCCTACGAGCAGTACTTC,CASSLTGTRRSYEQYF
TRBV14,.,.,TRBJ2-7,TGTGCCAGCACACTGGGCGCATCGAGAACACGAGTCCACGAGCAGTACTTC,CASTLGASRTRVHEQYF
TRBV6-5,TRBD1,once,TRBJ1-2,TGTGCCAGCAGTTACAGGTCGACAGGGGGCTATGGCTACACCTTC,CASSYRSTGGYGYTF
TRBV5-1,.,.,TRBJ2-7,TGCGCCAGCAGCTTGCCCCCCCCGCGGGTCGAGCAGTACTTC,CASSLPPPRVEQYF
TRBV5-6,TRBD1,.,TRBJ2-2,TGTGCCAGCAGCTTCAGGGGGCGGACCGGGGAGCTGTTTTTT,CASSFRGRTGELFF
TRBV5-1,.,.,TRBJ2-7,TGCGCCAGCAGGGAAGTCCCGGGCCCCTACGAGCAGTACTTC,CASREVPGPYEQYF
TRBV7-2,TRBD1,.,TRBJ2-7,TGTGCCAGCAGCTTCGACAGGGTCTCCTACGAGCAGTACTTC,CASSFDRVSYEQYF
TRBV7-2,.,.,TRBJ1-3,TGTGCCAGCAGCCGCTTATGGGACTCCGCTTCTGGAAACACCATATATTTT,CASSRLWDSASGNTIYF
TRBV19,TRBD1,.,TRBJ1-2,TGTGCCAGTAGGGACAGGGCGGCGGACGGCTACACCTTC,CASRDRAADGYTF
TRBV28,TRBD1,.,TRBJ2-7,TGTGCCAGCAGTTTAGGGACAGGGGTCCTAAGGAGCTCCTACGAGCAGTACTTC,CASSLGTGVLRSSYEQYF
TRBV4-1,TRBD1,.,TRBJ1-1,TGCGCCAGCAGCTTTGGGCAGGGGGCGCAGGGAGCTTTCTTT,CASSFGQGAQGAFF
TRBV18,.,.,TRBJ2-5,TGTGCCAGCTCGCAACCAGGGATATTAGAGACCCAGTACTTC,CASSQPGILETQYF
TRBV6-6,TRBD2,.,TRBJ2-7,TGTGCCAGCAGACATACTAGCGGGAGCTCCTACGAGCAGTACTTC,CASRHTSGSSYEQYF
TRBV19,TRBD2,once,TRBJ2-1,TGTGCCAGTAGTCCCCTAGCGGGAGGGGACTACAATGAGCAGTTCTTC,CASSPLAGGDYNEQFF
TRBV4-1,TRBD1,.,TRBJ2-6,TGCGCCAGCAAATCCTTGGTTTTCGAGACAGGGGGCCTGGGGGCCAACGTCCTGACTTTC,CASKSLVFETGGLGANVLTF
TRBV12-5,.,few,TRBJ2-5,TGTGCTAGTGGTTTGGTAGGGCGGGAGACCCAGTACTTC,CASGLVGRETQYF
TRBV4-1,TRBD1,.,TRBJ1-2,TGCGCCAGCAGCCAAAGTCAGGGGGGCGGCTACACCTTC,CASSQSQGGGYTF
TRBV20-1,.,.,TRBJ2-5,TGCAGTGCTAGAAACCAAGAGACCCAGTACTTC,CSARNQETQYF
TRBV20-1,TRBD1,.,TRBJ2-5,TGCAGTGCTTTTACCGGGACAGCCCAGTACTTC,CSAFTGTAQYF
TRBV9,.,.,TRBJ1-3,TGTGCCAGCAGCCCCTCAGTTGGGACCTCCGCTGGAAACACCATATATTTT,CASSPSVGTSAGNTIYF
TRBV2,TRBD1,.,TRBJ2-7,TGTGCCAGCAGGCCGCAGGGGGCCACCTACGAGCAGTACTTC,CASRPQGATYEQYF
TRBV7-3,.,once,TRBJ2-3,TGTGCCAGCAGCTTAAACCCGAAGAGGGATACGCAGTATTTT,CASSLNPKRDTQYF